This TCR beta chain was sequenced for a study of immune reconstitution after stem cell transplant in scleroderma. The CDR3 is made up of 18 amino acids. V trimming: 1 base; J trimming: 2 bases; junction bases outside the gene matches: 14. Looked up from germline, CDR1 is DFQATT and CDR2 is SNEGSKA (reference sequence). TCRdb passed the RT-PCR reads through MiXCR, listing each CDR3 protein once. In the table there are 1,500 to 2,500 distinct CDR3 sequences, around 15% of which are singletons. By proportion, this clonotype is medium-sized (0.01 to 0.1%). The receptor was derived from a female donor with systemic sclerosis. The genes are TRBV20-1 and TRBJ2-7; 10 nucleotides match TRBD2. This sample was taken before or after autologous hematopoietic stem cell transplantation (not recorded which). CDR3 in amino acids: CSARGKGALAGVAYEQYF. DNA for the CDR3: TGCAGTGCTAGAGGCAAGGGCGCCCTAGCGGGGGTTGCCTACGAGCAGTACTTC.